This TCR beta chain was sequenced in a study of molecular identifiers for immune sequencing clone quantification. The CDR3 sequence is 16 residues long. CDR1 is KGHSH and CDR2 is LQKENI in the germline V gene. Losses at the gene ends were 0 bases for V and 4 bases for J; bases not matched to a gene: 8. In this sample, this clonotype turned up a few times. TCRdb reprocessed the PCR reads via MiXCR and lists one record per CDR3 protein. The sample lists about 630,000 distinct CDR3 sequences, about 25% occurring once. The rearrangement links TRBV18 to TRBJ1-1, with TRBD1 matching 7 bases. The specimen sequenced was naive CD8+ T cells from blood, with Jurkat cell RNA spiked in. The subset denotes: FACS-sorted CD8+CD4-CCR7+CD45RA+ naive T cells. This receptor was obtained from a human donor in good health. Some libraries in this study had Jurkat cell RNA spiked in. Written as DNA, the CDR3 is TGTGCCAGCTCACCACCGGCAGGGGGGGGGTCCACTGAAGCTTTCTTT. Encoded protein: CASSPPAGGGSTEAFF.